One and the same sample provided the 14 T cell receptor beta chains below, sequenced in a study of cytomegalovirus exposure and HLA in healthy donors. Primers for the PCR totalled 60 Vbeta and 13 Jbeta. TCRdb's table, derived via immunoSEQ multiplex PCR, lists solely in-frame clones and lacks some. The sample yields about 140,000 clones, 75% to 85% seen once. The source material was PBMCs. Receptors were obtained from a woman aged 18-30 years in good health and CMV-seropositive.

The genes are TRBV5-1 and TRBJ2-3; 10 bases are shared with TRBD2. Per germline, CDR1 SGHRS and CDR2 YFSETQ. The V and J ends lost 1 base and 5 bases, in that order; junction bases with no gene match: 7. This CDR3 spans 16 amino acids. The CDR3 sequence is CASSLSGGAVRDTQYF. The CDR3 DNA reads as TGCGCCAGCAGCTTGAGCGGGGGGGCGGTTAGAGATACGCAGTATTTT.

This chain joins TRBV19 and TRBJ1-4; 8 bases fit TRBD1. Germline CDR1 reads LNHDA; CDR2 reads SQIVND (reference sequence). The CDR3 has 14 amino acids. After removal of 8 bases from V and 3 bases from J, the junction contained 5 bases not matched to a gene. The CDR3 coding sequence is TGTGCCAGTGGCAGGGGGCTGGCTAATGAAAAACTGTTTTTT. This sequence encodes CASGRGLANEKLFF.

Only a few counts were recorded for this clone. The rearrangement links TRBV12-5 to TRBJ2-1; 8 bases map to TRBD2. The length of the CDR3 is 16 residues. Germline V gene lookup returns CDR1 LGHNT and CDR2 FRNRAP. V was pared by 6 bases and J by 3 bases, with 10 bases of the junction left unmatched. The CDR3 loop reads CASGLPTSGLYNEQFF. CDR3 nucleotide sequence: TGTGCTAGTGGACTCCCAACTAGCGGCCTCTACAATGAGCAGTTCTTC.

The CDR3 loop reads CATSSRRRAVEETQYF. CDR3 nucleotides: TGTGCCACCAGCAGCCGCCGGAGGGCAGTCGAAGAGACCCAGTACTTC. The rearrangement uses TRBV15 and TRBJ2-5; D may be TRBD2 (6 bases). Trimming cost V 3 bases and J 3 bases, with 17 bases left between them. CDR1 and CDR2 from the germline V gene are LNHNV and YYDKDF (reference sequence). CDR3 size: 16 residues. The entire variable domain, with the rest obtained from reference TRBV15 and TRBJ2-5, is as follows: DAMVIQNPRYQVTQFGKPVTLSCSQTLNHNVMYWYQQKSSQAPKLLFHYYDKDFNNEADTPDNFQSRRPNTSFCFLDIRSPGLGDTAMYLCATSSRRRAVEETQYFGPGTRLLVL.

The chain joins TRBV30 to TRBJ2-5; D perhaps matches TRBD2 (5 bases). V lost 4 bases and J lost 5, with 20 bases in between. The CDR3 runs 15 residues. Germline lookup yields CDR1 GTSNPN and CDR2 SVGIG (reference sequence). In DNA form, the CDR3 reads TGTGCCTGGAACTCCCGGGGTACCTTCTCGGAGACCCAGTACTTC. This encodes CAWNSRGTFSETQYF.

This chain uses TRBV28 with TRBJ2-3, with D perhaps matching TRBD2 (7 bases). The V gene's germline CDR1 is MDHEN and CDR2 SYDVKM. The CDR3 length is 15 residues. V lost 2 bases, J lost 2 bases, and 11 bases lay in between. This CDR3 is CASSLRGGATDTQYF. In DNA, the CDR3 is TGTGCCAGCAGTTTACGTGGGGGGGCCACAGATACGCAGTATTTT.

This clone was seen more than once but under ten times. The V call is TRBV7-2, the J call TRBJ1-2, with a tentative D call TRBD1 (6 bases). This CDR3 is 17 amino acids long. Per the germline V gene, CDR1 is SGHTA and CDR2 is FQGNSA. Trimming stripped 1 base from V and 1 base from J, with 16 bases between. The CDR3 DNA reads TGTGCCAGCAGCTTAGTAGGCGGGGGGGCGGATAACTATGGCTACACCTTC. Its protein product is CASSLVGGGADNYGYTF.

The V and J genes are TRBV7-8 and TRBJ2-5; no clear D. This CDR3 region has 12 residues. CDR1 and CDR2 from the germline V gene are SGHVS and FQNEAQ. V was trimmed by 4 bases and J by 3 bases, leaving 6 bases between them. This CDR3 reads CASSWSEETQYF. Here the CDR3 DNA reads TGTGCCAGCAGCTGGAGTGAAGAGACCCAGTACTTC.

J is TRBJ1-2 and V is TRBV6-6; possibly TRBD1 for D (6 bases). CDR1 is MNHNY, CDR2 SVGAGI, per germline (reference sequence). Trimming took 6 bases from V and 7 from J, leaving 15 bases between them. This CDR3 is built from 13 residues. The CDR3 region is CASSREQGRGYTF. In DNA form, the CDR3 reads TGTGCCAGCAGCAGGGAACAGGGTCGTGGCTACACCTTC.

The chain combines TRBV19 with TRBJ1-2, with D possibly being TRBD1 (6 bases). V was pared by 3 bases and J by 7 bases, with 12 bases between. In germline, CDR1 is LNHDA, CDR2 SQIVND (reference sequence). The CDR3 loop spans 13 amino acids. The CDR3 sequence: CASSIRTVRGYTF. The CDR3 region has the DNA TGTGCCAGTAGTATCCGGACAGTTCGTGGCTACACCTTC.

The CDR3, as DNA: TGTGCCAGCAGTTTGACAACTGACTATGGCTACACCTTC. Amino acids: CASSLTTDYGYTF. The chain is built from TRBV28 and TRBJ1-2; D is unresolved. The germline V gene has CDR1 MDHEN and CDR2 SYDVKM. V lost 3 bases and J lost 3, with 8 bases in between. The CDR3 runs to 13 residues.

The V call is TRBV6-1, the J call TRBJ2-7; no reliable D call. V was trimmed by 6 bases and J by 0 bases, leaving 12 bases between them. The CDR3 has 14 amino acids. From germline, CDR1 is MNHNS and CDR2 SASEGT. Here the CDR3 DNA reads TGTGCCAGCAGCAGGCCCAGTAGCTCCTACGAGCAGTACTTC. It yields the protein CASSRPSSSYEQYF.

The chain has TRBV5-1 and TRBJ2-1, with D possibly being TRBD2 (5 bases). Germline CDR1 SGHRS, CDR2 YFSETQ. The CDR3 is 13 amino acids. The ends were cut back, 1 base at V and 8 bases at J, with 10 bases in the middle. CDR3 DNA sequence: TGCGCCAGCAGCTTGACTTCGGGGTATGAGCAGTTCTTC. It yields the protein CASSLTSGYEQFF. The variable domain in full, with the rest retrieved from reference TRBV5-1 and TRBJ2-1, is KAGVTQTPRYLIKTRGQQVTLSCSPISGHRSVSWYQQTPGQGLQFLFEYFSETQRNKGNFPGRFSGRQFSNSRSEMNVSTLELGDSALYLCASSLTSGYEQFFGPGTRLTVL.

J is TRBJ1-2 and V is TRBV5-1; D not resolved. The germline gives CDR1 SGHRS, CDR2 YFSETQ. This CDR3 is built from 14 residues. The V end was cut by 2 bases, the J end by 5 bases, with 13 bases between. The CDR3 DNA reads TGCGCCAGCAGCTTCTCGGATGAGGAATATGGCTACACCTTC. Amino acid sequence: CASSFSDEEYGYTF.